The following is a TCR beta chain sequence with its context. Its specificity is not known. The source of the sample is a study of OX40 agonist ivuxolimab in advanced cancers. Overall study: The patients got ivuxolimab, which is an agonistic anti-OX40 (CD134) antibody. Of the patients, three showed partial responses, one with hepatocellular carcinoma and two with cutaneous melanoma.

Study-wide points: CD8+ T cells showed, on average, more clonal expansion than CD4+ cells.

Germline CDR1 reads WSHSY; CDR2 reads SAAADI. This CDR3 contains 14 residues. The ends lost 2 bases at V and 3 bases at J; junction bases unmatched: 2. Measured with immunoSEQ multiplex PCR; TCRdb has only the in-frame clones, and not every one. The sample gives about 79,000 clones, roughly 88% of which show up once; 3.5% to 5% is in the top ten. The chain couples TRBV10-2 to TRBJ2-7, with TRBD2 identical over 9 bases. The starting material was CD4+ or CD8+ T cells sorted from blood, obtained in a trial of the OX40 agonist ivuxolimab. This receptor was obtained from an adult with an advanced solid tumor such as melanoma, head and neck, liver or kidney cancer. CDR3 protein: CASSEASGIYEQYF. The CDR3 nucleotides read TGCGCCAGCAGTGAGGCTAGCGGGATCTACGAGCAGTACTTC.